This T cell receptor (beta chain) was identified in a study of a mutant IDH1 vaccine in newly diagnosed glioma. Across the whole study: First vaccine doses came 4-6 weeks after radiotherapy alone, or with temozolomide cycles. General study points: Vaccine-induced immune responses were detected in around 92% of patients.

This CDR3 has 16 residues. With V trimmed by 0 bases and J by 8 bases, 10 bases remained unmatched. Germline lookup yields CDR1 MGHRA and CDR2 YSYEKL. Described time point: week 47, end of study. Doses of 300 ug of mutant IDH1 20-mer peptide were given with topical imiquimod. Eight vaccinations were given in weeks 1, 3, 5, 7, 11, 15, 19 and 23. Repertoires were generated with immunoSEQ multiplex PCR, while TCRdb's copy carries only in-frame clones and drops some. There are over 30,000 clones in the sample; around nine tenths occur only once, and 12% lies in the top ten. For this clone: Its antigen is still unknown.

The chain recombines TRBV4-1 with TRBJ2-1; 7 bases fit TRBD1. This receptor was identified in a woman younger than 45 with glioma. The sequences come from PBMCs, collected from a glioma patient whose treatment included an IDH1 peptide vaccine. CDR3 sequence: CASSQDRAGGRDEQFF. CDR3 coding DNA: TGCGCCAGCAGCCAAGATAGGGCAGGGGGAAGAGATGAGCAGTTCTTC.